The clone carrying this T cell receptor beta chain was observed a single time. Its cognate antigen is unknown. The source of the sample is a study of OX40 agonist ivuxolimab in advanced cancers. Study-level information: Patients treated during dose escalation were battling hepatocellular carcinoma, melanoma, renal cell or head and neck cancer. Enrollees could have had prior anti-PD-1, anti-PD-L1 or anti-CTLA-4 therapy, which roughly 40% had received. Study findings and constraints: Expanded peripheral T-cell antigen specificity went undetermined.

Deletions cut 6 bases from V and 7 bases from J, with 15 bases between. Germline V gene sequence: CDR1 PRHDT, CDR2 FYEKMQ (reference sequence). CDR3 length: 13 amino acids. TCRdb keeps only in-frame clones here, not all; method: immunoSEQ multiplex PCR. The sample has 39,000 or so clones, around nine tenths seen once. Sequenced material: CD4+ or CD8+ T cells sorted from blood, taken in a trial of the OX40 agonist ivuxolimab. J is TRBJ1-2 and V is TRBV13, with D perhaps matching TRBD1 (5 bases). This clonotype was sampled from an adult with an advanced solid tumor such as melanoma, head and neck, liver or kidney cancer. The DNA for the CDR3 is TGTGCCAGCAGTGATGTGGGGCCCCCTGGCTACACCTTC. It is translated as CASSDVGPPGYTF.